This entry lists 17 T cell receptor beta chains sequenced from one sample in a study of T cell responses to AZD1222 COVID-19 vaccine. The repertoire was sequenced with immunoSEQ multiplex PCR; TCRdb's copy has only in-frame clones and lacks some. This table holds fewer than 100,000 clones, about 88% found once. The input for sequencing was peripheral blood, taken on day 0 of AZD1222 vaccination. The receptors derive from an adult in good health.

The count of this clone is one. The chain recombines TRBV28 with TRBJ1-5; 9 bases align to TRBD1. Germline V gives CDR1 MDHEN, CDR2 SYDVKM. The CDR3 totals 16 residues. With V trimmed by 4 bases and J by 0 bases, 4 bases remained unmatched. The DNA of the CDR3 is TGTGCCAGCAGTTCGGGACAGGGTTATAGCAATCAGCCCCAGCATTTT. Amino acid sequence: CASSSGQGYSNQPQHF.

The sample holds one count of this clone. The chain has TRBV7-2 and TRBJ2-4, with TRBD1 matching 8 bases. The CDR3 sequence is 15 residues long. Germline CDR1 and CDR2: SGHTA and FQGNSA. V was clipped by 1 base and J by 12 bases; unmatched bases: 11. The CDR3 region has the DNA TGTGCCAGCAGCTTAGAGGGACAGGCCGAACCACGTCAGTACTTC. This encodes CASSLEGQAEPRQYF.

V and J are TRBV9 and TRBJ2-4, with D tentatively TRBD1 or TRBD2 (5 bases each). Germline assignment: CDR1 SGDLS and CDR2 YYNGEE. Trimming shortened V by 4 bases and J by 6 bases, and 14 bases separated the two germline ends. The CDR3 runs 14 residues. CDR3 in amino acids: CASSLGGRGNIQYF. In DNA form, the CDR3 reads TGTGCCAGCAGCCTTGGGGGTCGGGGAAACATTCAGTACTTC.

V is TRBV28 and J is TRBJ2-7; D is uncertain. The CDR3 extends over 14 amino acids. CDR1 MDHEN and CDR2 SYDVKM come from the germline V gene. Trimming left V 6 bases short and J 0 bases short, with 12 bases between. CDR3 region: CASRWGPTSYEQYF. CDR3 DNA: TGTGCCAGCAGATGGGGTCCCACCTCCTACGAGCAGTACTTC.

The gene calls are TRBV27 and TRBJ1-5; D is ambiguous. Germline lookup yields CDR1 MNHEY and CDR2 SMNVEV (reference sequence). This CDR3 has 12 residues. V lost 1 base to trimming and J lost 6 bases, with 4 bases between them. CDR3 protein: CASSLLGQPQHF. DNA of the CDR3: TGTGCCAGCAGTTTATTAGGTCAGCCCCAGCATTTT.

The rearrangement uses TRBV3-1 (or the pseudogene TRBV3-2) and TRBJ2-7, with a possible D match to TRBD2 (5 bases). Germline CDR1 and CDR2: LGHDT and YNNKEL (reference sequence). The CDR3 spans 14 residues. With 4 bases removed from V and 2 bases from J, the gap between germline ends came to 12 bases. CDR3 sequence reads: CASSPRTSTYEQYF. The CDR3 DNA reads TGTGCCAGCAGCCCCCGGACTTCTACCTACGAGCAGTACTTC.

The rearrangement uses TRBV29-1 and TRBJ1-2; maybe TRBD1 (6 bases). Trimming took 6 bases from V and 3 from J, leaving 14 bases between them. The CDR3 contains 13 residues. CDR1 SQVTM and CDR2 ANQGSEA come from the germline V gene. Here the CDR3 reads CSVDRQVDYGYTF. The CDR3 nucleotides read TGCAGCGTAGACAGACAGGTGGACTATGGCTACACCTTC.

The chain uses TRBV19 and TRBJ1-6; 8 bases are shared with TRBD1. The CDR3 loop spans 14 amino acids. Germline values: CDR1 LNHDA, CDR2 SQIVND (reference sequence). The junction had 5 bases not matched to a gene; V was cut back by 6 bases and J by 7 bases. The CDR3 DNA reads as TGTGCCAGTAGATGGACAGGGAGAAATTCACCCCTCCACTTT. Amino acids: CASRWTGRNSPLHF.

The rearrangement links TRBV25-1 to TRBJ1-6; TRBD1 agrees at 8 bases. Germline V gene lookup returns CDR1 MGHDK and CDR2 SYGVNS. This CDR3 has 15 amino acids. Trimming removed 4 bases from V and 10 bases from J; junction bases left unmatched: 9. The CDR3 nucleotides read TGTGCCAGCAGTGCCGGACAGGGCCAAGGCTCACCCCTCCACTTT. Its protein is CASSAGQGQGSPLHF.

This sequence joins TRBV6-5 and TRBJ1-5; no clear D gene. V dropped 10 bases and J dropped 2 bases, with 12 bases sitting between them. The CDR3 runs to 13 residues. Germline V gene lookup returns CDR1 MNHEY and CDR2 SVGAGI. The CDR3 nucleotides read TGTGCCATAACTCCCTCGGGCAATCAGCCCCAGCATTTT. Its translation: CAITPSGNQPQHF.

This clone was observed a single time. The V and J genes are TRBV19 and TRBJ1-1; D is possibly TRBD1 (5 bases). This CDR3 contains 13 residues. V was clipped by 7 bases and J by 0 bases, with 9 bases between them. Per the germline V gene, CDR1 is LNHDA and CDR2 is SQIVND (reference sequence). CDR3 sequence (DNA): TGTGCCAGTACCTCGACAGTGAACACTGAAGCTTTCTTT. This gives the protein CASTSTVNTEAFF.

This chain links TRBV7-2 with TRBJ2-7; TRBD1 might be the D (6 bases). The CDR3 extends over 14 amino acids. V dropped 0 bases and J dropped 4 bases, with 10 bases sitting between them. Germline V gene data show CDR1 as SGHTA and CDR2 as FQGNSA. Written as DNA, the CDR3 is TGTGCCAGCAGCTTAGCTTGGGGGCCATACGAGCAGTACTTC. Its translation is CASSLAWGPYEQYF.

The CDR3: CASSPRGFSGGYNEQFF. CDR3 DNA sequence: TGTGCCAGCAGCCCCCGAGGGTTCTCCGGGGGGTACAATGAGCAGTTCTTC. The chain employs TRBV7-9 and TRBJ2-1; 7 bases fit TRBD2. V shed 5 bases and J 4 bases; nucleotides not matched to a gene: 14. There are 17 residues in the CDR3. The germline V gene has CDR1 SEHNR and CDR2 FQNEAQ (reference sequence). The full variable domain, rest sourced from reference TRBV7-9 and TRBJ2-1, is DTGVSQNPRHKITKRGQNVTFRCDPISEHNRLYWYRQTLGQGPEFLTYFQNEAQLEKSRLLSDRFSAERPKGSFSTLEIQRTEQGDSAMYLCASSPRGFSGGYNEQFFGPGTRLTVL.

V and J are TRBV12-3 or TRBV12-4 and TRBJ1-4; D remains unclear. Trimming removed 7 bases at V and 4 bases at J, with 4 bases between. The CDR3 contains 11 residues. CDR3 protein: CASKRNEKLFF. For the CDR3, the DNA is TGTGCCAGCAAACGTAATGAAAAACTGTTTTTT.

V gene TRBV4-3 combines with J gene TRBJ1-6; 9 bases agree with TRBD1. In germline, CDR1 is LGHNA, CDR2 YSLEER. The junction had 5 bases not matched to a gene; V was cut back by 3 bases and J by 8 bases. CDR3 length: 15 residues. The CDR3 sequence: CASSQGQGKDSPLHF. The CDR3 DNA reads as TGCGCCAGCAGCCAGGGACAGGGAAAGGATTCACCCCTCCACTTT.

CDR3 bases: TGTGCCAGCAGTGCGGGGGCCCAGCCCCAGCATTTT. It codes for CASSAGAQPQHF. This chain connects TRBV12-3 or TRBV12-4 to TRBJ1-5; D perhaps matches TRBD1 (6 bases). Trimming took off 5 bases at V and 7 bases at J, with 9 bases between the two ends. The CDR3 loop spans 12 amino acids.

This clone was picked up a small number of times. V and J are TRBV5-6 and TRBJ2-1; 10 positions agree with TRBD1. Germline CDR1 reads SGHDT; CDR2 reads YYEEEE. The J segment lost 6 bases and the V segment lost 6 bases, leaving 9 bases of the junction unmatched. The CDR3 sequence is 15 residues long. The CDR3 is CASKILGDRGNEQFF. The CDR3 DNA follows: TGTGCCAGCAAGATTTTGGGGGACAGGGGCAATGAGCAGTTCTTC.